This TCR beta chain was sequenced during a study of blood T cell repertoires in COVID-19 (dated by TCRdb to 2018 to 2021). In terms of the full investigation: Samples covering the acute and convalescent phases of COVID-19 were provided by collaborators in the United States, Italy and Spain. The material from the prospective study consisted of cDNA or gDNA derived from T cells, B-cell-depleted T cells, or PBMCs. Deeply sampled blood TCRbeta repertoires from subjects exposed to, actively infected with, or recovered from COVID-19 were included in the dataset. A freely available public database, intended as a resource for researchers studying the immune response to SARS-CoV-2, is where the repertoires were released. The samples were drawn from the first 160 participants of the ongoing ImmuneRACE study and from under 1,500 subjects provided by 6 global collaborators. The sample metadata nearly always contained a de-identified subject ID, COVID-19 status, age in years and sex. Where available, HLA class I and class II types were taken from metadata supplied by the sample provider and were not determined by assay-based typing. Findings and caveats that apply to the study as a whole: How much clinical and demographic metadata was included differed by source and by participant, and the metadata was provided uncurated.

Whole blood was collected in K2EDTA tubes by collaborating institutions according to the institutions' own protocols. For TCRbeta analysis, collaborators shipped samples as frozen whole blood, isolated PBMCs, or DNA extracted from either of those sample types. TCRbeta CDR3 regions were amplified from genomic DNA by means of the immunoSEQ Assay, a bias-controlled multiplex PCR. The authors' analysis ran thus. Within the assay, amplification of reference gene primers was used to estimate how many nucleated cells each sample contained. Sequence reads were collapsed and filtered to measure the absolute abundance of every unique TCRbeta CDR3 rearrangement. For each sample, productive Simpson clonality was calculated as the square root of Simpson's diversity index over productive rearrangements. What TCRdb holds here is the immuneACCESS table cut down to in-frame rearrangements. Part of the clones is not present; checked against another copy, under half of the missing clones reflect an unresolved V gene, and the others are unexplained. V, J and clone size reflect that table, while D and trimming were determined from the DNA. The sample table contains 140,000 or so clones; only one count was recorded for 65% to 90% of them. Of the sample, 10% to 13% falls within the top ten clones.

In regard to this clone: It has no known antigen specificity. Per-base qualities were not stored, and no clone one base away is much larger.

Counted from cysteine to phenylalanine, this CDR3 has 13 amino acids. The kept DNA is CDR3 alone, 39 bases in frame from the first base. In the germline V gene, CDR1 corresponds to SGHNT and CDR2 to YENEEA. Trimming at the junction amounts to 2 bases on V and 3 bases on J, and the germline ends lie 7 bases apart. The source is a man in his sixties with active or convalescent COVID-19. The V gene is TRBV11-3 and the J gene is TRBJ1-2; a confident D gene designation cannot be given. Material for sequencing was peripheral blood. The sequenced DNA is TGTGCCAGCAGCTTAAGATCAGACTATGGCTACACCTTC. This sequence encodes CASSLRSDYGYTF.